This T cell receptor beta chain stems from a study of blood T cell repertoires in COVID-19 (dated by TCRdb to the early 2020s). Describing the broader study: Samples covering the acute and convalescent phases of COVID-19 were provided by collaborators in the United States, Italy and Spain. HLA class I and class II types, where available, came from metadata supplied by the sample provider rather than from assay-based typing. The repertoires were released in a freely available public database intended as a resource for research on the immune response to SARS-CoV-2. The material from the prospective study consisted of cDNA or gDNA derived from T cells, B-cell-depleted T cells, or PBMCs. The samples were drawn from two sources: the first 160 participants of the ongoing ImmuneRACE study, and some 1,300 subjects contributed by 6 global collaborators. Nearly every sample came with metadata listing a de-identified subject ID, COVID-19 status, age in years and sex. The dataset comprised deeply sampled blood TCRbeta repertoires from subjects exposed to, actively infected with, or recovered from COVID-19. Results and caveats for the whole study, not just this receptor: How much clinical and demographic metadata was included differed by source and by participant, and the metadata was provided uncurated.

From cysteine to phenylalanine, the CDR3 is 14 amino acids long. Only CDR3 DNA is held: 42 bases, read in frame from base 1. V is cut by 2 bases and J by 4 bases, and the space between the germline ends is 12 bases. CDR1 and CDR2 are drawn from the germline V gene (reference sequence): SGHNT, YYREEE. The immunoSEQ Assay, a bias-controlled multiplex PCR, was used to amplify TCRbeta CDR3 regions from genomic DNA. The original methods were these. The number of nucleated cells in each sample was estimated by amplification of reference gene primers within the assay. To quantify the absolute abundance of each unique TCRbeta CDR3 rearrangement, sequence reads were collapsed and filtered. Productive Simpson clonality was computed per sample as the square root of Simpson's diversity index over productive rearrangements. Here the immuneACCESS table is served through TCRdb, limited to in-frame sequences with V and J called. Missing clones are a known gap in these copies; in checked studies unresolved V genes cover under half, and the rest lacks a known reason. V and J calls and clone size come straight from that table; D and trimming were deduced from the DNA. The sample table holds about 180,000 clones, of which 75% to 80% were seen once. About 25% of the sample goes to the ten largest clones.

Collaborating institutions collected whole blood in K2EDTA tubes following their own protocols. Collaborator samples were shipped for TCRbeta analysis as frozen whole blood, isolated PBMCs, or DNA extracted from either sample type. Comment on this clone: Its antigen specificity is not known. No much larger clonotype is one base removed from it; base qualities were not supplied.

The sample consisted of peripheral blood. The chain employs TRBV5-4 and TRBJ1-2; the D gene is perhaps TRBD1, from 5 matching bases. The TCR comes from a woman aged 70 to 79 with acute or convalescent COVID-19. The CDR3 is CASSFQGTAYGYTF. The DNA reads as follows: TGTGCCAGCAGCTTTCAGGGAACTGCCTATGGCTACACCTTC.